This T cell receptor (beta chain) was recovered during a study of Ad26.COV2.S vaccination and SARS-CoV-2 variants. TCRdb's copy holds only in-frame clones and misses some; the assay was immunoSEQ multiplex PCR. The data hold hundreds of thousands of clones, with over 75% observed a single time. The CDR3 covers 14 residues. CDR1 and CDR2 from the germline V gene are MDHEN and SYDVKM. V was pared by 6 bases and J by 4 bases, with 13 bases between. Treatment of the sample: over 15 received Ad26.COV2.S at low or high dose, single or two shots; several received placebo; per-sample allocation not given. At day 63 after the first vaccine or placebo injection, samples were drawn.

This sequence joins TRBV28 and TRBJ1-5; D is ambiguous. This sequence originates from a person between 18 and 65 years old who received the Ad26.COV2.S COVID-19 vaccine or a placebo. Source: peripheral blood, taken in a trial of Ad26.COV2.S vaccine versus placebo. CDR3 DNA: TGTGCCAGCAGCGTCTCACAAGGTAATCAGCCCCAGCATTTT. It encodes CASSVSQGNQPQHF.